This T cell receptor beta chain was identified in a study of OX40 agonist ivuxolimab in advanced cancers. In the study overall: The treatment was a fully human IgG2 OX40 agonist, ivuxolimab. Head and neck, renal cell, melanoma or hepatocellular carcinoma were the cancers that dose-escalation patients had. Partial responses were achieved by three patients, of whom one had hepatocellular carcinoma and two had cutaneous melanoma.

This CDR3 spans 18 amino acids. CDR1 is MGHRA, CDR2 YSYEKL, per germline. The V segment lost 3 bases and the J segment 0 bases; nucleotides outside the gene matches: 10. The table came from immunoSEQ multiplex PCR; TCRdb's copy has only in-frame clones and leaves some out. The sample yields tens of thousands of clones, about four fifths seen once. The sample here was CD4+ or CD8+ T cells sorted from blood, taken in a trial of the OX40 agonist ivuxolimab. The receptor's source is an adult with an advanced solid tumor such as melanoma, head and neck, liver or kidney cancer. V gene TRBV4-1 combines with J gene TRBJ2-2, with 7 bases aligning to TRBD1. The DNA of the CDR3 is TGCGCCAGCAGCCATAAAGGTCGGGACAGATCGAACACCGGGGAGCTGTTTTTT. Translated, it gives CASSHKGRDRSNTGELFF.